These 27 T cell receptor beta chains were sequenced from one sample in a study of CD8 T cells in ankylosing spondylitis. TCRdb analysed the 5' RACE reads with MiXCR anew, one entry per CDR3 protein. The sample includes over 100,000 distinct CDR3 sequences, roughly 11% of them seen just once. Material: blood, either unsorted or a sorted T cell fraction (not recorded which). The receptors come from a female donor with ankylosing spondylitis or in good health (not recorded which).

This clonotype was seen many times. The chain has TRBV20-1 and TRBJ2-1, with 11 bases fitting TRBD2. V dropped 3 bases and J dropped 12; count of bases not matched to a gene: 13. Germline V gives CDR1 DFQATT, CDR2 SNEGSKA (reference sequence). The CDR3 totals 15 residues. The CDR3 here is CSASDLALAGGLQFF. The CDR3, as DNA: TGCAGTGCTAGTGACTTGGCCTTAGCGGGAGGGTTGCAGTTCTTC.

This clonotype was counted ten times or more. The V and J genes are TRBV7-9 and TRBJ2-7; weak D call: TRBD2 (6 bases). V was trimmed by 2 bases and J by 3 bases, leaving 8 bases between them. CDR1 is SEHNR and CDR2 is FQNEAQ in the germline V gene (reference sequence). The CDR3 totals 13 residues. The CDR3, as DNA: TGTGCCAGCAGCTTACAGGGACTCTACGAGCAGTACTTC. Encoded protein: CASSLQGLYEQYF.

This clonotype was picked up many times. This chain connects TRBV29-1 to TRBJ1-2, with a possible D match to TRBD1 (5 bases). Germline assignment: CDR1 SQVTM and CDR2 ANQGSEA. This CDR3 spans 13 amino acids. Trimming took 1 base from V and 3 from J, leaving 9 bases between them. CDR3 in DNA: TGCAGCGTTGAAGGGGCAGGGCACTATGGCTACACCTTC. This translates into CSVEGAGHYGYTF. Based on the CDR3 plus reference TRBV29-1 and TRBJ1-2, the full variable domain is SAVISQKPSRDICQRGTSLTIQCQVDSQVTMMFWYRQQPGQSLTLIATANQGSEATYESGFVIDKFPISRPNLTFSTLTVSNMSPEDSSIYLCSVEGAGHYGYTFGSGTRLTVV.

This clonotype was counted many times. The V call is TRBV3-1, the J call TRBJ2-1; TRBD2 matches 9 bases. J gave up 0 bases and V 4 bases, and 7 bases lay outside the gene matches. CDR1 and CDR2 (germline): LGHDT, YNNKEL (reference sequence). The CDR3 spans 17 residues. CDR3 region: CASSPSPTSGSYNEQFF. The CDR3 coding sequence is TGTGCCAGCAGCCCTTCCCCGACTAGCGGCTCCTACAATGAGCAGTTCTTC.

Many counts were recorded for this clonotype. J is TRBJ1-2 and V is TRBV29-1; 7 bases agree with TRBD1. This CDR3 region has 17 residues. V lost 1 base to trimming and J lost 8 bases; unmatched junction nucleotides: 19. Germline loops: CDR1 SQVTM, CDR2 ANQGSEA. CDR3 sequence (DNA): TGCAGCGTTGAAGGACACTTTAACAGGGGAGGGGCGAGAGGCTACACCTTC. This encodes CSVEGHFNRGGARGYTF.

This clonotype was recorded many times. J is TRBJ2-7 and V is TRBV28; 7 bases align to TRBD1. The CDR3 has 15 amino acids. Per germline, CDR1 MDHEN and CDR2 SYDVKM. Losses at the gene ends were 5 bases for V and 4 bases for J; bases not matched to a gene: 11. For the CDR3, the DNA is TGTGCCAGCAGTGAGAGACAGGGCCCATGGTACGAGCAGTACTTC. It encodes CASSERQGPWYEQYF.

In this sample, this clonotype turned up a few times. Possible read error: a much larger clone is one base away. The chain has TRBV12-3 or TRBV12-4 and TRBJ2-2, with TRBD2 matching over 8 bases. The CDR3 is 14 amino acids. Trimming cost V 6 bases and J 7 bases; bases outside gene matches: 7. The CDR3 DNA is TGTGCCAGCAGGTCAAGCGGGGGCATCGGGGAGCTGTTTTTT. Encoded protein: CASRSSGGIGELFF.

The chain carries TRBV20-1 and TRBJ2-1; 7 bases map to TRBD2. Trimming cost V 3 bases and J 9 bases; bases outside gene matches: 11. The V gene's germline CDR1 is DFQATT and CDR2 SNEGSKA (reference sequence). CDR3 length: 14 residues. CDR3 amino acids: CSASIRGVSGEQFF. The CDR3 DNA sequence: TGCAGTGCTAGCATTCGGGGGGTGAGCGGTGAGCAGTTCTTC.

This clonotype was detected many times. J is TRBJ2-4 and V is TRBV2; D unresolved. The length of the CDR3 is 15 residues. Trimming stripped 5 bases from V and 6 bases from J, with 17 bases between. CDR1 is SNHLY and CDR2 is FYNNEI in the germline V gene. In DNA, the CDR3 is TGTGCCAGCAGTCCGGGTCTGCAATTACGAAACATTCAGTACTTC. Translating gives CASSPGLQLRNIQYF.

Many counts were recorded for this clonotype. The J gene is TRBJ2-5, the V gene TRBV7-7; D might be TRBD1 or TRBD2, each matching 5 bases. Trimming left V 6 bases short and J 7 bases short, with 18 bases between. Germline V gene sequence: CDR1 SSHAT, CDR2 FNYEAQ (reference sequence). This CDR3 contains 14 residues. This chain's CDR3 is CASSRDRGEGTQYF. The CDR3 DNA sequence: TGTGCCAGCAGTCGGGACCGAGGTGAAGGGACCCAGTACTTC.

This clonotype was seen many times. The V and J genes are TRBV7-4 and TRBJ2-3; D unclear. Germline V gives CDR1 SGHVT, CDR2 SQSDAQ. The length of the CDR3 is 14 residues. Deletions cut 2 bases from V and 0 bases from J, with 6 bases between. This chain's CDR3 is CASSLQPSTDTQYF. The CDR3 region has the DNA TGTGCCAGCAGCTTACAGCCAAGCACAGATACGCAGTATTTT. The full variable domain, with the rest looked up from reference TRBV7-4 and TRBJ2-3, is GAGVSQSPRYKVAKRGRDVALRCDSISGHVTLYWYRQTLGQGSEVLTYSQSDAQRDKSGRPSGRFSAERPERSVSTLKIQRTEQGDSAVYLCASSLQPSTDTQYFGPGTRLTVL.

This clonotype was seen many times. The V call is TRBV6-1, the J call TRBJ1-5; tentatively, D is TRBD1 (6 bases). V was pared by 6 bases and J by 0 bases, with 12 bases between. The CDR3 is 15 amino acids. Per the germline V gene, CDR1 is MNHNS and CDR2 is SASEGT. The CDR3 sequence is CASRAQGNSNQPQHF. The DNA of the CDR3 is TGTGCCAGCAGGGCCCAGGGGAATAGCAATCAGCCCCAGCATTTT.

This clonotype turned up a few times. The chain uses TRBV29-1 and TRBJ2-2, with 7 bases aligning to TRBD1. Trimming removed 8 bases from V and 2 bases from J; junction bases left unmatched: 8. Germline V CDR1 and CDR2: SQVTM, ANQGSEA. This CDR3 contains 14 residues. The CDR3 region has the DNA TGCAGCACGCCGGGACAGACAAACACCGGGGAGCTGTTTTTT. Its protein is CSTPGQTNTGELFF.

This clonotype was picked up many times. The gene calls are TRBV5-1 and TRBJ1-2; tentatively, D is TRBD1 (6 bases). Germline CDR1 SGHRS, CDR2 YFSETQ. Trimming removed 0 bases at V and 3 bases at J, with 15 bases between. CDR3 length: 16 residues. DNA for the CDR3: TGCGCCAGCAGCTTGGAGCTGGGGGCGATGGACTATGGCTACACCTTC. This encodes CASSLELGAMDYGYTF.

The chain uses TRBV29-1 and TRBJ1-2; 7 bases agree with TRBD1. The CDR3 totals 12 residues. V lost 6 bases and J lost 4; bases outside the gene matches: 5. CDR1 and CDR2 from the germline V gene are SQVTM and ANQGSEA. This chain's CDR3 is CSVADRAYGYTF. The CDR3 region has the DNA TGCAGCGTCGCAGACAGGGCCTATGGCTACACCTTC.

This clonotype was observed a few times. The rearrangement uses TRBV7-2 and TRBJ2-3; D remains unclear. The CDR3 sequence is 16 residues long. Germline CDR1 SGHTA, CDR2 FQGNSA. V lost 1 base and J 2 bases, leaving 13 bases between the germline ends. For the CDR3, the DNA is TGTGCCAGCAGCTTAGGGCCAGGTGGGCCCACAGATACGCAGTATTTT. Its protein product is CASSLGPGGPTDTQYF.

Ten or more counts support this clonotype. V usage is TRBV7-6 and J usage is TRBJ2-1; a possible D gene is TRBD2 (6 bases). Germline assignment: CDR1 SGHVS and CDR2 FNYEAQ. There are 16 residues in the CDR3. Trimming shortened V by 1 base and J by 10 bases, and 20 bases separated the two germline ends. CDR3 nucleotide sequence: TGTGCCAGCAGCTTAGTTTCAGGTGGCGGGACTGTCGAGCAGTTCTTC. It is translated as CASSLVSGGGTVEQFF.

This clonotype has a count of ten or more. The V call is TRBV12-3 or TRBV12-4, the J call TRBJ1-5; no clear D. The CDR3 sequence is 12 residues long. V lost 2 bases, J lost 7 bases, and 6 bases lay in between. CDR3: CASSLPTQPQHF. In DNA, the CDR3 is TGTGCCAGCAGTTTACCCACCCAGCCCCAGCATTTT.

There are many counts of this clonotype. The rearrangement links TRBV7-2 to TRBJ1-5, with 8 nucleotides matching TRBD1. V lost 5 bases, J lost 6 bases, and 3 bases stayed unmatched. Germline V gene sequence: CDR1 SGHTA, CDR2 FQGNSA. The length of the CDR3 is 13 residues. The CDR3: CASSPDRVQPQHF. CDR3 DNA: TGTGCCAGCAGCCCGGACAGGGTTCAGCCCCAGCATTTT.

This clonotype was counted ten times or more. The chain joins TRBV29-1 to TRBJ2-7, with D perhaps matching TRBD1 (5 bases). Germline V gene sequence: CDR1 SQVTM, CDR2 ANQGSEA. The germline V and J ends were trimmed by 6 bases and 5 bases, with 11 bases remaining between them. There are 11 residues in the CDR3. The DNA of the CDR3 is TGCAGCGTATCAGGGTTGGACGAGCAGTACTTC. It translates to CSVSGLDEQYF.

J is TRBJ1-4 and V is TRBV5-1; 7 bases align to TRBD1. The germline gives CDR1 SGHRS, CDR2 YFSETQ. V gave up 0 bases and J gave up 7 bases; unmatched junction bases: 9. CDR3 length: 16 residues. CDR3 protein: CASSLEGTAGSEKLFF. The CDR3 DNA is TGCGCCAGCAGCTTGGAAGGGACAGCAGGGAGTGAAAAACTGTTTTTT.

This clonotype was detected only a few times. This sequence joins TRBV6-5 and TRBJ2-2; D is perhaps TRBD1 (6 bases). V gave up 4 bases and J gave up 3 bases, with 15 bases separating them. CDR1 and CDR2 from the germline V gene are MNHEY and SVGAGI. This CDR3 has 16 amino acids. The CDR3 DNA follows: TGTGCCAGCAGTTCCGCCTGGGGGCGCGACACCGGGGAGCTGTTTTTT. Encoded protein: CASSSAWGRDTGELFF.

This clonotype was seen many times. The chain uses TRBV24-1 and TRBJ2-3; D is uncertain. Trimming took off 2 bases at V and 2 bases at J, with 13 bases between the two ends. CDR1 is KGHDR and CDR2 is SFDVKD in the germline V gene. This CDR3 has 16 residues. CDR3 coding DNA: TGTGCCACCAGTGATTCCATCTTGGGGAACACAGATACGCAGTATTTT. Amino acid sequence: CATSDSILGNTDTQYF.

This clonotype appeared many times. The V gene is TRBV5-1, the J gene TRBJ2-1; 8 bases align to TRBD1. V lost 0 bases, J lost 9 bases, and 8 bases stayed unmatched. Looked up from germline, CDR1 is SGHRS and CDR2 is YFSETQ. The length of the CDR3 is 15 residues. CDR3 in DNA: TGCGCCAGCAGCTTGGCCGGACAGGGAATCGGTGAGCAGTTCTTC. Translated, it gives CASSLAGQGIGEQFF.

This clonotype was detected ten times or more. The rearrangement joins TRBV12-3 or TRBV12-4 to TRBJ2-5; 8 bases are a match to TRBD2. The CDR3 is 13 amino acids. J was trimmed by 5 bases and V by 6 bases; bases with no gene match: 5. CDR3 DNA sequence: TGTGCCAGCAGACCGACTAGCGTGGAGACCCAGTACTTC. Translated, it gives CASRPTSVETQYF.

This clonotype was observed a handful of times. Here the CDR3 DNA reads TGTGCCAGCAGTTTCAGGAGATCCTACGAGCAGTACTTC. Translation gives CASSFRRSYEQYF. This chain connects TRBV7-7 to TRBJ2-7; D unresolved. Germline V gene sequence: CDR1 SSHAT, CDR2 FNYEAQ (reference sequence). The CDR3 contains 13 residues. The V and J ends lost 6 bases and 1 base respectively, with 10 bases between them.

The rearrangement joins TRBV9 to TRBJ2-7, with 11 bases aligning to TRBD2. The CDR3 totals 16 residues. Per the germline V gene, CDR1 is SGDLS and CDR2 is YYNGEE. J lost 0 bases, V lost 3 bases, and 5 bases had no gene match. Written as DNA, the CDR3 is TGTGCCAGCAGCGCTGGACTAGCGGGCTACTCCTACGAGCAGTACTTC. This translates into CASSAGLAGYSYEQYF.